This TCR beta chain derives from a study of T-cell reconstitution after alpha-beta-depleted transplantation in children. Study-wide points: As was reported, about two months after transplant, alpha-beta T cells came from several hundred expanded graft clones. Once a year had passed after transplant, T-cell counts and diversity came mostly from newly produced T cells. The study traced high day-60 TCRbeta diversity in some patients to surviving recipient T cells and thymic progenitors.

Preparation of the TCRbeta library was carried out with unique molecular identifiers. TCRdb reprocessed the PCR reads with MiXCR, giving one entry per CDR3 protein. The table shows just over 950,000 distinct CDR3 sequences, with roughly 29% occurring only once. With regard to this clonotype: Its matching antigen is unknown.

The material sequenced was PBMCs, mostly from graft donor cells, taken 360 days after TCRalphabeta/CD19-depleted stem cell transplant. This TCR came from a boy in the first two years of life who had a stem cell transplant for SCID, so the T cells may come from the graft donor.

The CDR3 here is CASSWGVGTRQETQYF. The CDR3 DNA is TGTGCCAGCAGTTGGGGGGTAGGGACGCGCCAAGAGACCCAGTACTTC. This chain uses TRBV12-3 or TRBV12-4 with TRBJ2-5; possible D gene TRBD2, 6 bases. Trimming left V 4 bases short and J 1 base short, with 16 bases between. The CDR3 extends over 16 amino acids.